A single sample gave rise to the 15 T cell receptor beta chains below, sequenced in a study of blood T cell repertoires in COVID-19 (dated by TCRdb to about 2020). Libraries were prepared through the immunoSEQ multiplex PCR assay. TCRdb took this table from immuneACCESS and kept in-frame rearrangements with V and J called. Such tables lack part of the clones; where checked against another copy, unresolved V genes explain under half of the gap, and the rest is unexplained. This sample comprises 200,000 to 250,000 clones, around nine tenths of them detected only once. The biggest ten clones account for approximately 1.6% of the sample. Sequencing used PBMCs or T cells enriched from blood (not recorded which). The receptor source for this set is a woman between 50 and 59 years old who had recovered from COVID-19.

This chain connects TRBV6-4 to TRBJ2-2; 12 nucleotides agree with TRBD2. This CDR3 has 15 amino acids. Germline V gene sequence: CDR1 MRHNA, CDR2 SNTAGT. Trimming removed 5 bases from V and 5 bases from J; junction bases left unmatched: 3. The CDR3 region has the DNA TGTGCCAGCAGTCTAGCGGGAGGGGATACCGGGGAGCTGTTTTTT. Protein sequence: CASSLAGGDTGELFF.

CDR3 region: CASSTYRGEETQYF. The CDR3 region has the DNA TGTGCCAGTAGTACCTACAGGGGTGAAGAGACCCAGTACTTC. The chain recombines TRBV19 with TRBJ2-5; 7 bases are a match to TRBD1. Germline V lookup: CDR1 LNHDA, CDR2 SQIVND (reference sequence). The V gene end was trimmed by 4 bases and the J gene end by 3 bases; junction bases not matched to a gene: 5. The CDR3 is 14 amino acids.

The J gene is TRBJ1-6, the V gene TRBV5-1; D unresolved. In germline, CDR1 is SGHRS, CDR2 YFSETQ. Trimming stripped 1 base from V and 5 bases from J, with 10 bases between. The CDR3 is 15 amino acids. The CDR3 DNA is TGCGCCAGCAGCTTGCTGCAGAAGAATAATTCACCCCTCCACTTT. Its translation is CASSLLQKNNSPLHF.

V usage is TRBV3-1 (or the pseudogene TRBV3-2) and J usage is TRBJ2-3, with TRBD2 identical over 8 bases. This CDR3 is built from 17 residues. The V gene end was trimmed by 0 bases and the J gene end by 3 bases; junction bases not matched to a gene: 8. Germline CDR1 LGHDT, CDR2 YNNKEL (reference sequence). DNA for the CDR3: TGTGCCAGCAGCCAAGAGACGGGACTAGGATGGACAGATACGCAGTATTTT. This encodes CASSQETGLGWTDTQYF.

This clone was detected only once. V usage is TRBV30 and J usage is TRBJ2-1; tentatively, D is TRBD1 (5 bases). This CDR3 is 15 amino acids long. Germline V gene data show CDR1 as GTSNPN and CDR2 as SVGIG (reference sequence). Trimming cost V 1 base and J 12 bases, with 22 bases left between them. The CDR3 region is CAWSEGPNTARGQFF. CDR3 nucleotides: TGTGCCTGGAGTGAAGGACCAAATACAGCAAGGGGGCAGTTCTTC.

The chain has TRBV15 and TRBJ1-2; D is unclear. Germline V lookup: CDR1 LNHNV, CDR2 YYDKDF (reference sequence). The CDR3 length is 14 residues. Deletions cut 0 bases from V and 2 bases from J, with 7 bases between. CDR3 loop: CATSRDFRNYGYTF. The CDR3 DNA sequence: TGTGCCACCAGCAGAGATTTCAGAAACTATGGCTACACCTTC.

The chain couples TRBV27 to TRBJ1-5, with D tentatively TRBD1 (5 bases). Trimming removed 8 bases from V and 7 bases from J, with 15 bases in between. The germline V gene has CDR1 MNHEY and CDR2 SMNVEV (reference sequence). The CDR3 covers 13 residues. The chain's CDR3 is CASYRRGYQPQHF. CDR3 in DNA: TGTGCCAGCTACCGTCGGGGGTACCAGCCCCAGCATTTT.

This clone was detected once. CDR3 sequence: CASSPSIYRGGNTEAFF. The CDR3 region has the DNA TGTGCCAGCTCACCCTCTATATACAGGGGTGGGAACACTGAAGCTTTCTTT. The chain uses TRBV18 and TRBJ1-1; TRBD1 agrees at 7 bases. After removal of 3 bases from V and 1 base from J, the junction contained 11 bases not matched to a gene. The length of the CDR3 is 17 residues. Germline V lookup: CDR1 KGHSH, CDR2 LQKENI. Supplemented by reference TRBV18 and TRBJ1-1, the full variable domain reads NAGVMQNPRHLVRRRGQEARLRCSPMKGHSHVYWYRQLPEEGLKFMVYLQKENIIDESGMPKERFSAEFPKEGPSILRIQQVVRGDSAAYFCASSPSIYRGGNTEAFFGQGTRLTVV.

This clone was seen a few times. The rearrangement uses TRBV15 and TRBJ2-7; tentative D call: TRBD2 (5 bases). Looked up from germline, CDR1 is LNHNV and CDR2 is YYDKDF (reference sequence). The ends were cut back, 1 base at V and 3 bases at J, with 10 bases in the middle. The CDR3 is 14 residues long. The CDR3 loop is CATSRVPGFYEQYF. The CDR3 coding sequence is TGTGCCACCAGCAGAGTGCCGGGATTCTACGAGCAGTACTTC.

The CDR3 DNA follows: TGTGCCAGCAGTGCGCGGACAGCTTACACCGGGGAGCTGTTTTTT. It specifies CASSARTAYTGELFF. The genes are TRBV25-1 and TRBJ2-2; the D gene is possibly TRBD1 (6 bases). The germline V gene encodes CDR1 MGHDK and CDR2 SYGVNS. The length of the CDR3 is 15 residues. The ends were cut back, 4 bases at V and 3 bases at J, with 12 bases in the middle.

V gene TRBV27 combines with J gene TRBJ1-5; unclear D gene. V was cut by 3 bases and J by 5 bases, with 8 bases left in between. The CDR3 has 13 amino acids. Germline V CDR1 and CDR2: MNHEY, SMNVEV (reference sequence). CDR3 protein: CASSFGRDQPQHF. DNA for the CDR3: TGTGCCAGCAGTTTCGGGCGGGATCAGCCCCAGCATTTT.

This chain links TRBV6-5 with TRBJ2-7, with a possible D match to TRBD1 (6 bases). The V gene's germline CDR1 is MNHEY and CDR2 SVGAGI. The CDR3 totals 15 residues. Trimming stripped 6 bases from V and 2 bases from J, with 17 bases between. The CDR3 loop is CASRFRDNGPYEQYF. CDR3 in DNA: TGTGCCAGCAGATTCCGGGACAACGGGCCCTACGAGCAGTACTTC.

Only one count was recorded for this clone. This chain uses TRBV24-1 with TRBJ2-1; 8 bases fit TRBD2. This CDR3 contains 15 residues. The V and J ends lost 8 bases and 0 bases, in that order; junction bases with no gene match: 5. Germline values: CDR1 KGHDR, CDR2 SFDVKD. The CDR3 DNA is TGTGCCACCAAGTCGAGCGGGAGCTCCTACAATGAGCAGTTCTTC. Its protein product is CATKSSGSSYNEQFF.

This chain links TRBV5-4 with TRBJ2-3, with D maybe TRBD2 (6 bases). The CDR3 spans 14 residues. The V gene lost 5 bases and the J gene lost 5 bases, with 15 bases spanning the gap. Germline values: CDR1 SGHNT, CDR2 YYREEE (reference sequence). The CDR3 DNA reads TGTGCCAGCAGGTCTCGACTAGTGGGAGATACGCAGTATTTT. Protein product: CASRSRLVGDTQYF. Variable domain in full (rest from reference TRBV5-4 and TRBJ2-3): ETGVTQSPTHLIKTRGQQVTLRCSSQSGHNTVSWYQQALGQGPQFIFQYYREEENGRGNFPPRFSGLQFPNYSSELNVNALELDDSALYLCASRSRLVGDTQYFGPGTRLTVL.

The rearrangement uses TRBV18 and TRBJ2-7; D unresolved. The CDR3 extends over 13 amino acids. CDR1 and CDR2 (germline): KGHSH, LQKENI. Between the trimmed V and J ends, which lost 2 bases and 2 bases, there was a span of 7 bases. CDR3 sequence (DNA): TGTGCCAGCTCACCAGAGAGAACCTACGAGCAGTACTTC. Translation: CASSPERTYEQYF.